Below are 17 T cell receptor beta chains sequenced from a single sample in a study of T cell responses to AZD1222 COVID-19 vaccine. Sequenced by immunoSEQ multiplex PCR; TCRdb stores in-frame clones only, minus some. The table shows fewer than 120,000 clones, with about 90% occurring only once. This specimen was peripheral blood, taken 28 days after the second AZD1222 dose. Every receptor here comes from an adult who received the AZD1222 COVID-19 vaccine.

The CDR3 protein is CASNPRDSSYEQYF. The DNA of the CDR3 is TGTGCCAGCAACCCCCGGGACAGCTCCTACGAGCAGTACTTC. V and J are TRBV28 and TRBJ2-7, with 7 bases identical to TRBD1. The V gene's germline CDR1 is MDHEN and CDR2 SYDVKM. The V segment lost 7 bases and the J segment 0 bases; nucleotides outside the gene matches: 6. The CDR3 runs to 14 residues.

This rearrangement joins TRBV28 to TRBJ1-5; weak D call: TRBD1 (6 bases). Germline V gene sequence: CDR1 MDHEN, CDR2 SYDVKM. The CDR3 has 15 residues. V was pared by 5 bases and J by 3 bases, with 14 bases between. The chain's CDR3 is CASSMGRGSNQPQHF. Written as DNA, the CDR3 is TGTGCCAGCAGTATGGGCAGGGGCTCCAATCAGCCCCAGCATTTT. The full variable domain, its missing parts supplied by reference TRBV28 and TRBJ1-5, is DVKVTQSSRYLVKRTGEKVFLECVQDMDHENMFWYRQDPGLGLRLIYFSYDVKMKEKGDIPEGYSVSREKKERFSLILESASTNQTSMYLCASSMGRGSNQPQHFGDGTRLSIL.

The chain joins TRBV6-5 to TRBJ1-2; TRBD1 matches 10 bases. V trimming: 8 bases; J trimming: 3 bases; junction bases outside the gene matches: 6. Looked up from germline, CDR1 is MNHEY and CDR2 is SVGAGI. This CDR3 is 14 amino acids long. The CDR3 sequence: CASRSTGGDYGYTF. The CDR3 DNA is TGTGCCAGCCGATCGACAGGGGGCGACTATGGCTACACCTTC.

The V gene is TRBV7-2, the J gene TRBJ2-7; D remains unclear. The CDR3 runs to 14 residues. Germline CDR1 and CDR2: SGHTA and FQGNSA. The V end was cut by 5 bases, the J end by 6 bases, with 17 bases between. CDR3: CASSLGPDGTEQYF. DNA of the CDR3: TGTGCCAGCAGCCTAGGCCCCGACGGAACCGAGCAGTACTTC.

This clone was detected a few times. V usage is TRBV30 and J usage is TRBJ1-5; perhaps TRBD1 as D (5 bases). The CDR3 spans 13 residues. Germline V gives CDR1 GTSNPN, CDR2 SVGIG (reference sequence). V shed 5 bases and J shed 0 bases, with 8 bases lying between them. CDR3 bases: TGTGCCTGGGAACAGGATAGCAATCAGCCCCAGCATTTT. Translated, it gives CAWEQDSNQPQHF. The variable domain in full, completed from reference TRBV30 and TRBJ1-5, reads SQTIHQWPATLVQPVGSPLSLECTVEGTSNPNLYWYRQAAGRGLQLLFYSVGIGQISSEVPQNLSASRPQDRQFILSSKKLLLSDSGFYLCAWEQDSNQPQHFGDGTRLSIL.

Turning to this clone: At one end, the junction sequence differs from germline, possibly due to a read error. The genes are TRBV7-7 and TRBJ2-1; the D is unclear. CDR3 size: 15 residues. Germline loops: CDR1 SSHAT, CDR2 FNYEAQ (reference sequence). CDR3 coding DNA: TGTGCTAGCAGCTTAGGTCAGTTTTCCTACAATGAGCAGTTCTTC. Residues: CASSLGQFSYNEQFF.

The V gene is TRBV12-3 or TRBV12-4, the J gene TRBJ2-5; D not resolved. The CDR3 is made up of 11 amino acids. V lost 5 bases, J lost 4 bases, and 5 bases lay in between. Here the CDR3 reads CASSPRETQYF. CDR3 in DNA: TGTGCCAGCAGTCCCCGAGAGACCCAGTACTTC.

The gene calls are TRBV18 and TRBJ2-3; D remains ambiguous. Trimming took off 5 bases at V and 2 bases at J, with 11 bases between the two ends. The CDR3 is made up of 14 amino acids. The germline CDR1 and CDR2 sequences are KGHSH and LQKENI. CDR3 DNA: TGTGCCAGCTCAGAGAGATCAAACACAGATACGCAGTATTTT. Translated: CASSERSNTDTQYF.

This clone has only one observation. V usage is TRBV19 and J usage is TRBJ2-2; 10 bases line up with TRBD2. The trim removed 6 bases at V and 3 bases at J, leaving 10 bases unmatched. This CDR3 spans 17 amino acids. Germline CDR1 LNHDA, CDR2 SQIVND (reference sequence). The CDR3 is CASSRTSGASDTGELFF. The CDR3 nucleotides are TGTGCCAGTAGCCGAACTAGCGGGGCATCGGACACCGGGGAGCTGTTTTTT.

V is TRBV10-3 and J is TRBJ2-1; unclear D gene. The ends were cut back, 2 bases at V and 5 bases at J, with 10 bases in the middle. This CDR3 contains 14 residues. CDR1 ENHRY and CDR2 SYGVKD come from the germline V gene. The CDR3 bases are TGTGCCATCAGTGAGGTGGTGACCCACAATGAGCAGTTCTTC. It encodes CAISEVVTHNEQFF.

The chain joins TRBV5-1 to TRBJ2-7; no reliable D call. Trimming removed 0 bases at V and 0 bases at J, with 7 bases between. This CDR3 contains 14 residues. CDR1 and CDR2 (germline): SGHRS, YFSETQ. As DNA, the CDR3 is TGCGCCAGCAGCTTGGCAGGTTACTCCTACGAGCAGTACTTC. It codes for CASSLAGYSYEQYF. Filled out from reference TRBV5-1 and TRBJ2-7, the complete variable domain reads KAGVTQTPRYLIKTRGQQVTLSCSPISGHRSVSWYQQTPGQGLQFLFEYFSETQRNKGNFPGRFSGRQFSNSRSEMNVSTLELGDSALYLCASSLAGYSYEQYFGPGTRLTVT.

The chain carries TRBV28 and TRBJ1-3; maybe TRBD1 (5 bases). CDR3 length: 13 amino acids. CDR1 and CDR2 (germline): MDHEN, SYDVKM. V shed 6 bases and J shed 2 bases, with 8 bases lying between them. The CDR3 here is CASSQGPGNTIYF. The CDR3 bases are TGTGCCAGCAGCCAGGGCCCTGGAAACACCATATATTTT.

V and J are TRBV10-3 and TRBJ2-2; 7 positions agree with TRBD1. The CDR3 is made up of 16 amino acids. Germline assignment: CDR1 ENHRY and CDR2 SYGVKD. Germline trimming cut 5 bases from V and 3 bases from J; bases unmatched to any gene: 9. This CDR3 is CAISPSRDRYTGELFF. CDR3 DNA sequence: TGTGCCATCAGTCCCTCCCGGGACAGATACACCGGGGAGCTGTTTTTT.

The J gene is TRBJ2-7, the V gene TRBV6-2 or TRBV6-3, with D possibly TRBD2 on 6 matching bases. V shed 2 bases and J shed 7 bases, with 15 bases lying between them. Germline V gene lookup returns CDR1 MNHEY and CDR2 SVGEGT. The CDR3 loop spans 14 amino acids. The CDR3 sequence is CASSYKVGGVEQYF. As DNA, the CDR3 is TGTGCCAGCAGTTACAAGGTGGGAGGAGTTGAGCAGTACTTC.

The chain couples TRBV6-5 to TRBJ1-2; 9 nucleotides agree with TRBD1. From germline, CDR1 is MNHEY and CDR2 SVGAGI. CDR3 size: 13 residues. Trimming took 6 bases from V and 5 from J; bases not matched to a gene: 4. The CDR3 DNA is TGTGCCAGCAGGTCGACAGGGGGGTATGGCTACACCTTC. This sequence encodes CASRSTGGYGYTF.

The gene calls are TRBV30 and TRBJ2-1; perhaps TRBD2 as D (6 bases). The germline V gene encodes CDR1 GTSNPN and CDR2 SVGIG (reference sequence). The V and J ends lost 0 bases and 4 bases respectively, with 13 bases between them. The CDR3 is 15 amino acids. This CDR3 is CAWSVTWGVYNEQFF. CDR3 DNA sequence: TGTGCCTGGAGTGTAACCTGGGGGGTTTACAATGAGCAGTTCTTC.

The chain uses TRBV9 and TRBJ1-4; perhaps TRBD1 as D (5 bases). V lost 0 bases, J lost 3 bases, and 9 bases lay in between. Germline assignment: CDR1 SGDLS and CDR2 YYNGEE. The length of the CDR3 is 15 residues. The CDR3 sequence is CASSVAGGANEKLFF. The CDR3 DNA reads as TGTGCCAGCAGCGTAGCCGGGGGTGCTAATGAAAAACTGTTTTTT.